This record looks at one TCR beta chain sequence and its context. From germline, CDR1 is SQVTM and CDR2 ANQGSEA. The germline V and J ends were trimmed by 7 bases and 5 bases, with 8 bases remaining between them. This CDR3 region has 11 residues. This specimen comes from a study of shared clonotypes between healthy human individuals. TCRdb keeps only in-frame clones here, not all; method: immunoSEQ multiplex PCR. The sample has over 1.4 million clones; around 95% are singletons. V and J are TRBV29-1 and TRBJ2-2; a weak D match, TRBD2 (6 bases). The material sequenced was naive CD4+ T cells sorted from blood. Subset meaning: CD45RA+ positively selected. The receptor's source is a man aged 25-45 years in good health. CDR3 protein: CSAGETGELFF. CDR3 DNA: TGCAGCGCGGGGGAAACCGGGGAGCTGTTTTTT.